This record looks at one TCR beta chain sequence and its context. This entry belongs to a study of T cells after yellow fever vaccination. Germline V gene sequence: CDR1 SGHTA, CDR2 FQGNSA. With 4 bases removed from V and 6 bases from J, the gap between germline ends came to 16 bases. This CDR3 comprises 15 residues. Using its own MiXCR run on the 5' RACE reads, TCRdb lists one record per CDR3 protein. The sample contains 550,000 or so distinct CDR3 sequences, 15% to 20% of which appear only once. The rearrangement links TRBV7-2 to TRBJ2-1, with D perhaps TRBD1 (9 bases). The TCR comes from a man aged 25 to 45 who received the YFV17D yellow fever vaccine. The specimen comprised PBMCs, sampled 15 days after the yellow fever booster vaccination. CDR3: CASSSDRGLVNEQFF. For the CDR3, the DNA is TGTGCCAGCAGCTCGGACAGGGGACTAGTCAATGAGCAGTTCTTC.